A selection of T cell receptor beta chains follows, all from one sample in a study of T cell changes during pregnancy in multiple sclerosis. Generated by immunoSEQ multiplex PCR, the TCRdb table keeps only in-frame clones and is missing some. The table has about 46,000 clones, 93% seen once. Sequencing was performed on CD8+ T cells from peripheral blood mononuclear cells, taken after pregnancy. These receptors originate from a female donor with multiple sclerosis, enrolled in a pregnancy study. Both conserved end residues are part of each CDR3. D genes are given only for firm matches. The listing skips clone size in some rows; elsewhere it reads once, few, many or a size class.

TRBV28	TRBJ2-7	-	-	CASRQGAYEQYF
TRBV5-6	TRBJ2-7	-	-	CASSTPDWSSSYEQYF
TRBV27	TRBJ2-7	-	-	CASSSYSGGLVNEQYF
TRBV5-8	TRBJ1-4	-	-	CASSLAGLDGEKLFF
TRBV15	TRBJ1-3	TRBD1	once	CATSGTGTGPRNTIYF
TRBV7-9	TRBJ1-1	TRBD1	-	CASSLGQGYTEAFF
TRBV9	TRBJ2-1	-	-	CASSVAAYNEQFF
TRBV11-2	TRBJ2-7	-	once	CASSFSRGYEQYF
TRBV5-5	TRBJ2-1	TRBD2	-	CASSPGLAGGPPVNEQFF
TRBV5-5	TRBJ2-1	-	-	CASRRDAGEQFF
TRBV6-1	TRBJ2-2	TRBD2	-	CASSEASGSTGELFF
TRBV9	TRBJ2-3	TRBD1	-	CASSADRGADTQYF
TRBV7-2	TRBJ2-5	-	-	CASSIRRAGGGETQYF
TRBV29-1	TRBJ1-1	TRBD1	-	CSVEKPRTGGLMNTEAFF
TRBV5-1	TRBJ2-3	-	-	CASSLAPSADTQYF
TRBV7-9	TRBJ2-7	TRBD1	-	CATASGRGLYEQYF
TRBV5-1	TRBJ1-2	TRBD1	once	CASSSVGTGDNYGYTF
TRBV7-9	TRBJ1-5	TRBD1	-	CASSLFTGGAVQPQHF
TRBV9	TRBJ2-3	-	once	CASTGQRTDTQYF
TRBV6-5	TRBJ2-3	-	-	CASSYSLLHTDTQYF
TRBV16	TRBJ1-1	-	few	CASSQFDTSNTEAFF
TRBV6-1	TRBJ1-6	-	-	CASIQGTTYNSPLHF
TRBV9	TRBJ1-2	-	once	CASSEGHRFSNYGYTF
TRBV6-5	TRBJ2-2	-	-	CASSYSKGSGELFF
TRBV4-1	TRBJ1-2	-	-	CASSRERGYGYTF
TRBV9	TRBJ2-7	TRBD1	-	CASSPRGQGAHEQYF
TRBV7-9	TRBJ1-1	-	-	CASKGVLNTEAFF
TRBV6-5	TRBJ2-2	TRBD1	-	CASSPGTGETGELFF
TRBV28	TRBJ2-2	TRBD2	-	CASSLLWPSGRHGELFF
TRBV5-6	TRBJ2-7	TRBD1	-	CASSQGQGVLSEQYF
TRBV7-9	TRBJ2-3	TRBD2	-	CASRDASGGATDTQYF
TRBV19	TRBJ1-2	-	-	CASSPRTEGGGYTF
TRBV21-1	TRBJ2-1	-	-	CASSKALGGHLYNEQFF
TRBV4-2	TRBJ1-5	-	-	CASSQDRNSNQPQHF
TRBV9	TRBJ2-1	TRBD1	-	CASSVDLTGDSYNEQFF
TRBV13	TRBJ2-1	TRBD2	-	CASSSRGGYVGNEQFF
TRBV7-7	TRBJ1-1	-	-	CASSLELNTEAFF
TRBV30	TRBJ2-5	-	few	CAWSKDRLGTQYF
TRBV19	TRBJ1-2	-	once	CATLGDNVSNYGYTF
TRBV27	TRBJ2-2	TRBD1	-	CASSFQGAGELFF
TRBV6-6	TRBJ2-7	TRBD2	-	CASSSGRSHEQYF
TRBV7-9	TRBJ1-1	-	-	CASSLGQAGFTEAFF
TRBV9	TRBJ2-5	TRBD2	-	CASSDPAGSWGETQYF
TRBV14	TRBJ1-1	-	-	CASRKGGGALTPEAFF
TRBV7-9	TRBJ1-1	-	-	CASSPYAGTEAFF
TRBV27	TRBJ1-1	-	-	CASSLSPGMNTEAFF
TRBV4-1	TRBJ1-2	TRBD1	-	CASSQSKTGIYGYTF
TRBV27	TRBJ1-5	-	few	CASSPRFFSNQPQHF